This TCR beta chain was sequenced in a study of T-cell reconstitution after alpha-beta-depleted transplantation in children. TCRbeta library construction was performed incorporating unique molecular identifiers. TCRdb recomputed calls from the PCR reads with MiXCR, one row per CDR3 protein. The sample holds some 180,000 distinct CDR3 sequences, roughly 7% seen once. Germline V lookup: CDR1 SNHLY, CDR2 FYNNEI. V was shortened by 5 bases and J by 5 bases, with 10 bases between the two germline ends. The CDR3 covers 13 residues. V and J are TRBV2 and TRBJ1-5, with D tentatively TRBD1 (6 bases). The source material was PBMCs, sampled before TCRalphabeta/CD19-depleted stem cell transplant. This receptor was obtained from a boy between 2 and 10 years old with acute lymphoblastic leukemia, due to receive a stem cell transplant. The CDR3 here is CASSRDTYQPQHF. In DNA form, the CDR3 reads TGTGCCAGCAGTCGGGACACCTATCAGCCCCAGCATTTT. Combining the CDR3 with reference TRBV2 and TRBJ1-5 gives the whole variable domain EPEVTQTPSHQVTQMGQEVILRCVPISNHLYFYWYRQILGQKVEFLVSFYNNEISEKSEIFDDQFSVERPDGSNFTLKIRSTKLEDSAMYFCASSRDTYQPQHFGDGTRLSIL.